This T cell receptor (beta chain) was documented in a study of T-cell reconstitution after alpha-beta-depleted transplantation in children. With V trimmed by 4 bases and J by 7 bases, 7 bases remained unmatched. The germline CDR1 and CDR2 sequences are SGHVS and FQNEAQ. The CDR3 has 15 amino acids. This clonotype was counted at least ten times. The TCRbeta library incorporated unique molecular identifiers. TCRdb reanalysed the PCR reads using MiXCR and keeps one entry per CDR3 protein. In the table there are approximately 400,000 distinct CDR3 sequences, approximately 10% of which are singletons. This sequence was found in a human donor who donated a stem cell graft to a child with acute myeloid leukemia. The sample consisted of PBMCs from the stem cell graft donor, taken from the stem cell graft. V gene TRBV7-8 combines with J gene TRBJ2-2; TRBD1 aligns across 9 bases. The DNA of the CDR3 is TGTGCCAGCAGCTCGTGGACAGGGGTCGGCGGGGAGCTGTTTTTT. Its protein product is CASSSWTGVGGELFF.